Presented here are 6 T cell receptor beta chains from one specimen sequenced in a study of T cells after yellow fever vaccination. MiXCR was run by TCRdb on the 5' RACE reads, yielding one entry per CDR3 protein. The data show 95,000 to 150,000 distinct CDR3 sequences, about 7% seen once. This material consisted of CD4+ T cells sorted from PBMCs, taken more than 8 days after the first yellow fever vaccination. These receptors were collected from a man younger than 35 who received the YFV17D yellow fever vaccine.

This clonotype showed up many times. At one end, the junction sequence differs from germline, possibly due to a read error. The chain joins TRBV7-7 to TRBJ2-5; D gene uncertain. Germline CDR1 is SSHAT and CDR2 is FNYEAQ (reference sequence). This CDR3 spans 12 amino acids. The CDR3 here is CASSLNGETQYF. For the CDR3, the DNA is TGTGCTAGCAGCTTAAACGGAGAGACCCAGTACTTC.

At least ten counts were recorded for this clonotype. The CDR3 DNA follows: TGTGCCAGCAGCCAACCCCCAGGGGATGGCTACACCTTC. It yields the protein CASSQPPGDGYTF. V gene TRBV3-1 combines with J gene TRBJ1-2; D perhaps matches TRBD1 (6 bases). CDR3 size: 13 residues. CDR1 is LGHDT, CDR2 YNNKEL, per germline (reference sequence). Deletions cut 2 bases from V and 6 bases from J, with 10 bases between.

This clonotype has only a few counts. The chain has TRBV28 and TRBJ2-2; D unresolved. The germline gives CDR1 MDHEN, CDR2 SYDVKM. Trimming pared 3 bases from V and 6 bases from J, leaving 8 bases between. CDR3 length: 13 amino acids. Here the CDR3 reads CASSFSGPGELFF. The CDR3 DNA follows: TGTGCCAGCAGTTTCTCGGGCCCCGGGGAGCTGTTTTTT.

This chain uses TRBV14 with TRBJ1-4, with 7 bases aligning to TRBD1. Losses at the gene ends were 6 bases for V and 6 bases for J; bases not matched to a gene: 10. The CDR3 is 15 residues long. The germline V gene has CDR1 SGHDN and CDR2 FVKESK. CDR3 region: CASSPLTGRHEKLFF. DNA of the CDR3: TGTGCCAGCAGTCCATTGACAGGGCGGCATGAAAAACTGTTTTTT. Full variable domain (outside the CDR3, taken from reference TRBV14 and TRBJ1-4): EAGVTQFPSHSVIEKGQTVTLRCDPISGHDNLYWYRRVMGKEIKFLLHFVKESKQDESGMPNNRFLAERTGGTYSTLKVQPAELEDSGVYFCASSPLTGRHEKLFFGSGTQLSVL.

The sample holds many counts of this clonotype. The chain links TRBV7-3 to TRBJ2-3, with 8 nucleotides matching TRBD1. Germline V CDR1 and CDR2: SGHTA, FQGTGA. The V segment lost 4 bases and the J segment 9 bases; nucleotides outside the gene matches: 6. The CDR3 is 13 amino acids. The CDR3 nucleotides read TGTGCCAGCAGCTACGGACAGGGTGGCACGCAGTATTTT. Translated: CASSYGQGGTQYF.

The rearrangement uses TRBV5-4 and TRBJ2-5, with TRBD2 as a possible D gene (5 bases). Germline V gene sequence: CDR1 SGHNT, CDR2 YYREEE (reference sequence). CDR3 size: 14 residues. Trimming cost V 1 base and J 5 bases, with 12 bases left between them. CDR3 sequence reads: CASSLMDSVETQYF. The CDR3 DNA is TGTGCCAGCAGCTTGATGGACTCTGTGGAGACCCAGTACTTC.